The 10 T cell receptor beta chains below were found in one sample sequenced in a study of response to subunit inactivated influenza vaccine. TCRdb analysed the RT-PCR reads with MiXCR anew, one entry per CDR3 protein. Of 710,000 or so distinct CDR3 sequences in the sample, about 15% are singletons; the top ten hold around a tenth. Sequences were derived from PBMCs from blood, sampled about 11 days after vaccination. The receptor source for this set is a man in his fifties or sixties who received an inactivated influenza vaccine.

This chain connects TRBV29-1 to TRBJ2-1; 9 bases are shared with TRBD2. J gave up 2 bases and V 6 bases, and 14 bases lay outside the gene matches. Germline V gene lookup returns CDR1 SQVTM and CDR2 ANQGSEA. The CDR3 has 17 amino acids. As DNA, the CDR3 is TGCAGCGTGGGGGCTAGCGGGATTTCGCGTACCTACAATGAGCAGTTCTTC. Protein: CSVGASGISRTYNEQFF.

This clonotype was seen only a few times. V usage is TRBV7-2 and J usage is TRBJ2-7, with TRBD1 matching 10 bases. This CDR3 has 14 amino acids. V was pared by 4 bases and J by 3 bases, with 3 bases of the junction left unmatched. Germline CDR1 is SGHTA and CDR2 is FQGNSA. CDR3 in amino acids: CASSSGQGDYEQYF. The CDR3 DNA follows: TGTGCCAGCAGCTCTGGACAGGGGGACTACGAGCAGTACTTC.

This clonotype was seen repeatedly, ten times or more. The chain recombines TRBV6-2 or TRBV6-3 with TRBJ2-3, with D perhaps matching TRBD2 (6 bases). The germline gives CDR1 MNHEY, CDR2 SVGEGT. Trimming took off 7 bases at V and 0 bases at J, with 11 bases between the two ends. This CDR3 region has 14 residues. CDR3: CASTDGGSTDTQYF. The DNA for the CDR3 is TGTGCCAGCACCGACGGGGGTAGCACAGATACGCAGTATTTT.

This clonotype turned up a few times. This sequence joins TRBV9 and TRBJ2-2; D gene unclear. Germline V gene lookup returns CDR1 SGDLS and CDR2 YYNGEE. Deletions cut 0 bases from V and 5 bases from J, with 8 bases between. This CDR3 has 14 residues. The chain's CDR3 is CASSVEVGTGELFF. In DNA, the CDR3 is TGTGCCAGCAGCGTAGAGGTGGGAACCGGGGAGCTGTTTTTT.

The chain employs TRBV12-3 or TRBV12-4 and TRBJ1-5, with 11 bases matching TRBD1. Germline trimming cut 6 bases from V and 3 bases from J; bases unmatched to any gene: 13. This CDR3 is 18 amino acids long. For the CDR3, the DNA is TGTGCCAGCAGCCCCGGGACAGGGGGTCCCGGCCCCAATCAGCCCCAGCATTTT. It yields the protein CASSPGTGGPGPNQPQHF.

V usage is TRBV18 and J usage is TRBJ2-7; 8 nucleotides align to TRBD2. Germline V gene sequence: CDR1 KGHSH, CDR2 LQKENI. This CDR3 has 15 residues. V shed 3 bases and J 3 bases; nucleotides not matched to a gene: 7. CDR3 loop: CASSPGSRGGYEQYF. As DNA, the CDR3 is TGTGCCAGCTCACCCGGGTCACGGGGGGGCTACGAGCAGTACTTC.

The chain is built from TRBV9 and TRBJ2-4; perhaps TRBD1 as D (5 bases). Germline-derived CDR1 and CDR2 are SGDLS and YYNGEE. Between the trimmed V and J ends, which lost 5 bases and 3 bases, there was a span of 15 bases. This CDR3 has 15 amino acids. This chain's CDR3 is CASRDRHQYKNIQYF. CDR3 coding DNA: TGTGCCAGCAGAGACAGACACCAATACAAAAACATTCAGTACTTC.

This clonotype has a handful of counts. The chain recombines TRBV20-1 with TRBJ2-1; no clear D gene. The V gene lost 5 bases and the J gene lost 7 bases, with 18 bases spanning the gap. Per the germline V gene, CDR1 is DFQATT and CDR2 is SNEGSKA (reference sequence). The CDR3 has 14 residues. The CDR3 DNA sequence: TGCAGTGCTCATGCTCGAGGTCTGGGTAATGAGCAGTTCTTC. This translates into CSAHARGLGNEQFF.

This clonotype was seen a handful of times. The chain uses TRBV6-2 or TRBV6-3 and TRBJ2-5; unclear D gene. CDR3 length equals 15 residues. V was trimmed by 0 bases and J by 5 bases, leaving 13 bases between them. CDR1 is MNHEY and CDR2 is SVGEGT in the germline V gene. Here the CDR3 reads CASSYSGPVEETQYF. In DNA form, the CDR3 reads TGTGCCAGCAGTTACTCCGGACCCGTAGAGGAGACCCAGTACTTC.

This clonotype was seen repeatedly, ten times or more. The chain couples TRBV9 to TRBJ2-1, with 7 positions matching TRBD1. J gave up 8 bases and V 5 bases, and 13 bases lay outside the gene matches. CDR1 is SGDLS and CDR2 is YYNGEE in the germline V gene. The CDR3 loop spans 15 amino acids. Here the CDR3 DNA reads TGTGCCAGCAGTTTCGGGACAGTCCCCCTTTATGAGCAGTTCTTC. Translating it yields CASSFGTVPLYEQFF. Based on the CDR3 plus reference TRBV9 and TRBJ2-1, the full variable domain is DSGVTQTPKHLITATGQRVTLRCSPRSGDLSVYWYQQSLDQGLQFLIQYYNGEERAKGNILERFSAQQFPDLHSELNLSSLELGDSALYFCASSFGTVPLYEQFFGPGTRLTVL.